The 4 T cell receptor beta chains below come from one sample, sequenced in a study of T-cell reconstitution after alpha-beta-depleted transplantation in children. Unique molecular identifiers tagged the TCRbeta library. MiXCR was run by TCRdb on the PCR reads, yielding one entry per CDR3 protein. The table records approximately 170,000 distinct CDR3 sequences, roughly 10% of them present only once. Source: PBMCs, taken before TCRalphabeta/CD19-depleted stem cell transplant. The receptors were sampled from a boy younger than 10 with acute myeloid leukemia, due to receive a stem cell transplant.

This clonotype occurred many times. The rearrangement uses TRBV2 and TRBJ2-7; D is possibly TRBD2 (6 bases). The CDR3 is 17 residues long. Germline V gene sequence: CDR1 SNHLY, CDR2 FYNNEI. Trimming removed 4 bases at V and 4 bases at J, with 23 bases between. The CDR3 DNA is TGTGCCAGCAGTGGCTTTTCTACGGGGGACGCCATATACGAGCAGTACTTC. Translation: CASSGFSTGDAIYEQYF.

This clonotype appeared many times. The rearrangement joins TRBV20-1 to TRBJ2-1, with 8 nucleotides matching TRBD2. After removal of 0 bases from V and 6 bases from J, the junction contained 7 bases not matched to a gene. CDR3 length: 15 amino acids. Germline V lookup: CDR1 DFQATT, CDR2 SNEGSKA (reference sequence). In DNA form, the CDR3 reads TGCAGTGCTAGAGATGCAAGCGGGAGAGTCAATGAGCAGTTCTTC. Translation: CSARDASGRVNEQFF.

The table lists this clonotype with many counts. J is TRBJ2-3 and V is TRBV7-2, with 9 bases lining up with TRBD1. The CDR3 is 15 amino acids. CDR1 and CDR2 (germline): SGHTA, FQGNSA. The junction had 6 bases not matched to a gene; V was cut back by 5 bases and J by 3 bases. As DNA, the CDR3 is TGTGCCAGCAGCCCCGGGACAGGGTGGACAGATACGCAGTATTTT. It specifies CASSPGTGWTDTQYF.

In its sample, this clonotype was seen many times. The rearrangement uses TRBV18 and TRBJ2-5; D ambiguous. Germline V gene data show CDR1 as KGHSH and CDR2 as LQKENI. This CDR3 has 13 amino acids. V gave up 5 bases and J gave up 3 bases, with 10 bases separating them. The CDR3 bases are TGTGCCAGCTCATTCCGACTGGAAGAGACCCAGTACTTC. The encoded protein is CASSFRLEETQYF.